This T cell receptor (beta chain) was captured by sequencing in a study of vaccination effects on CD4 cells after COVID-19. The study, taken as a whole, reports: Of the vaccine-induced clones from healthy vaccinees, merely 1 of 255 recognized common cold coronaviruses as well. Long after vaccination, the clones induced by infection and by vaccine shrank markedly in size.

Before any sequencing was done, the ViraFEST assay used viral peptide pools to expand antigen-specific CD4+ T cells. Having been cultured for 9 to 11 days, the cells underwent CD4+ T cell isolation. In the vaccine recipients, nucleocapsid antibodies were negative and there was no prior SARS-CoV-2 infection. Days 3 and 7 were when half the medium was replaced with IL-2 medium. On this clone itself: Its target is unknown.

Using immunoSEQ multiplex PCR, the repertoire was profiled, and TCRdb retains in-frame clones only, with some absent. The repertoire holds about 25,000 clones, with 76% as singletons. This sequence was found in a human donor who received a COVID-19 vaccine. Sequencing was performed on CD4+ T cells from PBMCs cultured with HCoV-NL63 spike peptides, taken before COVID-19 vaccination.

CDR3 loop: CASSLMGGSQETQYF. The CDR3 DNA reads as TGTGCCAGCAGCCTCATGGGGGGCTCCCAAGAGACCCAGTACTTC. V and J are TRBV7-9 and TRBJ2-5, with D possibly being TRBD1 or TRBD2 (6 bases each). In germline, CDR1 is SEHNR, CDR2 FQNEAQ (reference sequence). Trimming cost V 5 bases and J 1 base, with 14 bases left between them. This CDR3 contains 15 residues.